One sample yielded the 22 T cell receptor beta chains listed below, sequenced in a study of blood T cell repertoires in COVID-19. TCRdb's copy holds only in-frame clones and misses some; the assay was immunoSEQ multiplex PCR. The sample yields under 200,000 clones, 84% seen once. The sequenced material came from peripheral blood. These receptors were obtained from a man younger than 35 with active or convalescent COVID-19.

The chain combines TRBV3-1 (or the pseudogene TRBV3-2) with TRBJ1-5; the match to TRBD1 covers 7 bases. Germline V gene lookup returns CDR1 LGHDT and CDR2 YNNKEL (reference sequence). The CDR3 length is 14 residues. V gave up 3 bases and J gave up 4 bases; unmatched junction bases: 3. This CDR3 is CASSQDRLNQPQHF. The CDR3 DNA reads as TGTGCCAGCAGCCAGGACAGGCTTAATCAGCCCCAGCATTTT.

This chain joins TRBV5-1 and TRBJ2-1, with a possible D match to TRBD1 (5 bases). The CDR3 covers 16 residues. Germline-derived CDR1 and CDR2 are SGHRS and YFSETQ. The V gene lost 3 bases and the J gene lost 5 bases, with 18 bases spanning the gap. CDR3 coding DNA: TGCGCCAGCAGCTCCATCAGTGGTGACAGCGACAATGAGCAGTTCTTC. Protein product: CASSSISGDSDNEQFF.

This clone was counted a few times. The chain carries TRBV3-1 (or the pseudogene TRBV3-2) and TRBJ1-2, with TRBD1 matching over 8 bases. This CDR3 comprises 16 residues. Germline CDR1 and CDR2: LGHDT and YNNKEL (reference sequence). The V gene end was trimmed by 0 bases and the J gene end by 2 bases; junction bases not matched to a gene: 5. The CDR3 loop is CASSQDGRQGNYGYTF. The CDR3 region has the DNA TGTGCCAGCAGCCAAGATGGAAGACAGGGGAACTATGGCTACACCTTC.

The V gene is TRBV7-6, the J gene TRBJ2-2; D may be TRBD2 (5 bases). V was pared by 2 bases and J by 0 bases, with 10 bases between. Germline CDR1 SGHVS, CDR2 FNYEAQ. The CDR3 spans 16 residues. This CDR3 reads CASSLQAVANTGELFF. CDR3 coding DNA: TGTGCCAGCAGCTTACAAGCGGTTGCGAACACCGGGGAGCTGTTTTTT.

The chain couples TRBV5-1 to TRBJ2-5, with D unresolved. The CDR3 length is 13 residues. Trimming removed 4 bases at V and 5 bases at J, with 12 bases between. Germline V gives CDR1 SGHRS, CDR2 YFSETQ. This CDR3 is CASSPVPRETQYF. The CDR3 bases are TGCGCCAGCAGCCCCGTACCGCGTGAGACCCAGTACTTC.

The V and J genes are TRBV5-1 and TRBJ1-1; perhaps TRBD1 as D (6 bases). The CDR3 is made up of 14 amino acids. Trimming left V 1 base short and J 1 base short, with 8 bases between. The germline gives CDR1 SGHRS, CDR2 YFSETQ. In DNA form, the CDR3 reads TGCGCCAGCAGCTTGAAACAGGGGAACACTGAAGCTTTCTTT. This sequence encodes CASSLKQGNTEAFF.

CDR3 protein: CASGTSEYNEQFF. For the CDR3, the DNA is TGTGCCTCCGGGACTAGCGAATACAATGAGCAGTTCTTC. The V gene is TRBV2, the J gene TRBJ2-1; 10 bases are shared with TRBD2. This CDR3 spans 13 amino acids. Trimming at V came to 11 bases and at J to 4 bases, leaving 5 bases not matched to a gene. Germline V gene data show CDR1 as SNHLY and CDR2 as FYNNEI.

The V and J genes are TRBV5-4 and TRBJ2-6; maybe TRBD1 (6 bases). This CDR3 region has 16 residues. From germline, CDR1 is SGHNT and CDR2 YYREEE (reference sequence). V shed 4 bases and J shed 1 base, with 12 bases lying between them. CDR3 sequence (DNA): TGTGCCAGCAGCGTAACCGGACAGTCTGGGGCCAACGTCCTGACTTTC. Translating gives CASSVTGQSGANVLTF.

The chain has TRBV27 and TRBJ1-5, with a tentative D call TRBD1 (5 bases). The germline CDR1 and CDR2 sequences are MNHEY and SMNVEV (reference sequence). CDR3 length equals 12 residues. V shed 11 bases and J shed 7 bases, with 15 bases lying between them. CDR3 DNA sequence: TGTGCCTGGGACGGGGGGAAACAGCCCCAGCATTTT. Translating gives CAWDGGKQPQHF.

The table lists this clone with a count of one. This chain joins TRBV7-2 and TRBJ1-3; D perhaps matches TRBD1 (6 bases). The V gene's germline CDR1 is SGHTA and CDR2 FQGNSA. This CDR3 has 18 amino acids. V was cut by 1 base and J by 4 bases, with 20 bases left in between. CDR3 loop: CASSLVGAGTLAGNTIYF. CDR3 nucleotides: TGTGCCAGCAGCTTAGTAGGGGCCGGGACACTAGCGGGAAACACCATATATTTT.

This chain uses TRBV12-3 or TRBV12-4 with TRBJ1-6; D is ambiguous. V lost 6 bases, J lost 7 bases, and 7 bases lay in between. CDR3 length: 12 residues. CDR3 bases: TGTGCCAGCAGCCCTATAAATTCACCCCTCCACTTT. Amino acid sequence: CASSPINSPLHF.

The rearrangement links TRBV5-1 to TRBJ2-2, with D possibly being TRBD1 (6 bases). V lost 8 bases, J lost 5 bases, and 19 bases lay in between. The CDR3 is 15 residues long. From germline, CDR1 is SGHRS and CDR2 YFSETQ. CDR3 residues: CASIDLRGQTGELFF. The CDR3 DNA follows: TGCGCCAGTATAGATCTCAGGGGCCAAACCGGGGAGCTGTTTTTT.

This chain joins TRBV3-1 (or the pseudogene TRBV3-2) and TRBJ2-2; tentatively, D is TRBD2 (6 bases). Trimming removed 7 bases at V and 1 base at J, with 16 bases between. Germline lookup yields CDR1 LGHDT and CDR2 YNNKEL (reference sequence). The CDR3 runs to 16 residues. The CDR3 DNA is TGTGCCAGCACCCGAGTGGGGGGAGGGAACACCGGGGAGCTGTTTTTT. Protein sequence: CASTRVGGGNTGELFF.

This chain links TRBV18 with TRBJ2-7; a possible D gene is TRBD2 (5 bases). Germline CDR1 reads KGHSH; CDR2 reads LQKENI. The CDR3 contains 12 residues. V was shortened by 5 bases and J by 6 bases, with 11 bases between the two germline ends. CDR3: CASSMGVGEQYF. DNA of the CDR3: TGTGCCAGCTCAATGGGAGTAGGCGAGCAGTACTTC.

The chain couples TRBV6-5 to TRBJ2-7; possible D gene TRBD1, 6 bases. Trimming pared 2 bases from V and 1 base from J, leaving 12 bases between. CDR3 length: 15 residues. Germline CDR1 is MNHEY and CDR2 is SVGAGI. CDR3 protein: CASSYGQRPSYEQYF. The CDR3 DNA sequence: TGTGCCAGCAGTTACGGACAGCGACCTTCCTACGAGCAGTACTTC.

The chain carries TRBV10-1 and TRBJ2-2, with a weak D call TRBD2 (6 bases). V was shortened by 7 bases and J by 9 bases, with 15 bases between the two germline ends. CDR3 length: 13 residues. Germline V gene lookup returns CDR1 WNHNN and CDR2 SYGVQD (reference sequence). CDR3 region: CASMEEGRRELFF. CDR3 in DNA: TGCGCCAGCATGGAGGAGGGGAGAAGGGAGCTGTTTTTT.

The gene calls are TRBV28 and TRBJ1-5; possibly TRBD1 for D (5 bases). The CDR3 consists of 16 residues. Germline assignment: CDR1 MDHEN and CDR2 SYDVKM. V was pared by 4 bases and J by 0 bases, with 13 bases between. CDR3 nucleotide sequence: TGTGCCAGCAGTTCCCCCGGGACTTATAGCAATCAGCCCCAGCATTTT. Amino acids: CASSSPGTYSNQPQHF.

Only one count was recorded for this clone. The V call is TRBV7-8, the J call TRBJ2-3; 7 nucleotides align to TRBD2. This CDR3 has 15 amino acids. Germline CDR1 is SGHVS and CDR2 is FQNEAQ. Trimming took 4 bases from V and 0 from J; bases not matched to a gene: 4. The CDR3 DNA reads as TGTGCCAGCAGCTCCTCTAGCGGAAGCACAGATACGCAGTATTTT. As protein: CASSSSSGSTDTQYF.

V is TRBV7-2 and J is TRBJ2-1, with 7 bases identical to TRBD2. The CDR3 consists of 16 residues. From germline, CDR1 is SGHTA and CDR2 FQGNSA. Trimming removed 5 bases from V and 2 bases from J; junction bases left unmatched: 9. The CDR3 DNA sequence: TGTGCCAGCAGCCAAGCGGGGACGCAGACCTACAATGAGCAGTTCTTC. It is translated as CASSQAGTQTYNEQFF. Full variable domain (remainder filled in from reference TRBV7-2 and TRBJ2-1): GAGVSQSPSNKVTEKGKDVELRCDPISGHTALYWYRQSLGQGLEFLIYFQGNSAPDKSGLPSDRFSAERTGGSVSTLTIQRTQQEDSAVYLCASSQAGTQTYNEQFFGPGTRLTVL.

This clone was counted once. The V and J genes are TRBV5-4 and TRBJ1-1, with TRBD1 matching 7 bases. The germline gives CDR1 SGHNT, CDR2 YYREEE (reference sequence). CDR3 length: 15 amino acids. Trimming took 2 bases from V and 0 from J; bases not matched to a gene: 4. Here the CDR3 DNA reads TGTGCCAGCAGCTTTGGTGACAGGGTGAACACTGAAGCTTTCTTT. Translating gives CASSFGDRVNTEAFF.

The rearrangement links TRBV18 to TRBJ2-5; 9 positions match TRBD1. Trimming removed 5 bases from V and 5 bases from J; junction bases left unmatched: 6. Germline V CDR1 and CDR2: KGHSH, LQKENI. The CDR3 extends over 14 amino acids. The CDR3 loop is CASSKGQGGETQYF. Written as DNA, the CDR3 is TGTGCCAGCTCAAAGGGACAGGGTGGCGAGACCCAGTACTTC.

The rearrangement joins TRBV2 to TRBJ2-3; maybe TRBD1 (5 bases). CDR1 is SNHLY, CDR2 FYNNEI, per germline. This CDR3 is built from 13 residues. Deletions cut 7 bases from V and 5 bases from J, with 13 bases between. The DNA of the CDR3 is TGTGCCAGCAAGGGCAGGGTCTTAGATACGCAGTATTTT. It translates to CASKGRVLDTQYF. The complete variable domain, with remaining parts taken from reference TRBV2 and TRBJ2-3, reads EPEVTQTPSHQVTQMGQEVILRCVPISNHLYFYWYRQILGQKVEFLVSFYNNEISEKSEIFDDQFSVERPDGSNFTLKIRSTKLEDSAMYFCASKGRVLDTQYFGPGTRLTVL.